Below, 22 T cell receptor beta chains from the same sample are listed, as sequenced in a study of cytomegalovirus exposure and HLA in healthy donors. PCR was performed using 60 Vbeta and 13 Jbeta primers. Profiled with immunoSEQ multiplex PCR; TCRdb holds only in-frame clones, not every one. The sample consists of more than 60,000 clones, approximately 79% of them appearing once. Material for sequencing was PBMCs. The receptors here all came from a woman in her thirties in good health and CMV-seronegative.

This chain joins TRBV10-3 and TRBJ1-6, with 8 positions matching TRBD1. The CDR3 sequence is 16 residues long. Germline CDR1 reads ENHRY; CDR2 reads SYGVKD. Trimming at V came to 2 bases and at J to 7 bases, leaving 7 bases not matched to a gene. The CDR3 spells CAISENIGQGNSPLHF. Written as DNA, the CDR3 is TGTGCCATCAGTGAGAATATAGGACAGGGAAATTCACCCCTCCACTTT.

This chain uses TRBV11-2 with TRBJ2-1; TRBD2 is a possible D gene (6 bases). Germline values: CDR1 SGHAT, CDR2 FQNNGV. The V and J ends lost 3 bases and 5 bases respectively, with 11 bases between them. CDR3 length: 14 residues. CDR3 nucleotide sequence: TGTGCCAGCAGCTTCCAGCGGGTCCACAATGAGCAGTTCTTC. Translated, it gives CASSFQRVHNEQFF.

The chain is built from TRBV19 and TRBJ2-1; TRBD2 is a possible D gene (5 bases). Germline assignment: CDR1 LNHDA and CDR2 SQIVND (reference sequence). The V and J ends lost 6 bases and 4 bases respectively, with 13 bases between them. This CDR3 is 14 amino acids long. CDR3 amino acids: CASSRAVIYNEQFF. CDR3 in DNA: TGTGCCAGTAGCCGAGCGGTGATATACAATGAGCAGTTCTTC.

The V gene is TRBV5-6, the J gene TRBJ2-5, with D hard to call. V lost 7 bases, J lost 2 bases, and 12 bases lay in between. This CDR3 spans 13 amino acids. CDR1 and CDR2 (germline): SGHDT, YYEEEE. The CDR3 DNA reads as TGTGCCAGCGCACAGACGCCTCAAGAGACCCAGTACTTC. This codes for CASAQTPQETQYF. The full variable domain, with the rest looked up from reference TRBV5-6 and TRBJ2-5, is DAGVTQSPTHLIKTRGQQVTLRCSPKSGHDTVSWYQQALGQGPQFIFQYYEEEERQRGNFPDRFSGHQFPNYSSELNVNALLLGDSALYLCASAQTPQETQYFGPGTRLLVL.

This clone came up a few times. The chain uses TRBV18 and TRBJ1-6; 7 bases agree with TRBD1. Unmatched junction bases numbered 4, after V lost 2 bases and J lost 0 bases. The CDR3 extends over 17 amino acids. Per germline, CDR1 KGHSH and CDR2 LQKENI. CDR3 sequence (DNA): TGTGCCAGCTCACCAACGACAGGGAGCTCCTATAATTCACCCCTCCACTTT. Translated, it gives CASSPTTGSSYNSPLHF. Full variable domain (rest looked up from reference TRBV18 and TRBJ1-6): NAGVMQNPRHLVRRRGQEARLRCSPMKGHSHVYWYRQLPEEGLKFMVYLQKENIIDESGMPKERFSAEFPKEGPSILRIQQVVRGDSAAYFCASSPTTGSSYNSPLHFGNGTRLTVT.

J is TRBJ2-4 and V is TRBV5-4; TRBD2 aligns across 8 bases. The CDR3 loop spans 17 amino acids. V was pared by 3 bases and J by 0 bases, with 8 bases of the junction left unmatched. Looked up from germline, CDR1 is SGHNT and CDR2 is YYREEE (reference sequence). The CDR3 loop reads CASSSTIAGLAKNIQYF. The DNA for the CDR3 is TGTGCCAGCAGCTCAACAATAGCGGGGCTAGCCAAAAACATTCAGTACTTC. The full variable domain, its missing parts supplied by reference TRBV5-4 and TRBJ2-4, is ETGVTQSPTHLIKTRGQQVTLRCSSQSGHNTVSWYQQALGQGPQFIFQYYREEENGRGNFPPRFSGLQFPNYSSELNVNALELDDSALYLCASSSTIAGLAKNIQYFGAGTRLSVL.

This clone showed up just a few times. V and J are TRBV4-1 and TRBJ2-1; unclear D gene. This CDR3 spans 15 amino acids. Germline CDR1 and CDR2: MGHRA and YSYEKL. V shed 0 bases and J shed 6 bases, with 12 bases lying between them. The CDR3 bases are TGCGCCAGCAGCCAAGAAGGAGAATCCGGCAATGAGCAGTTCTTC. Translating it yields CASSQEGESGNEQFF.

CDR3 coding DNA: TGTGCCAGCAGTGACAGTAACTATGGCTACACCTTC. The encoded protein is CASSDSNYGYTF. The J gene is TRBJ1-2, the V gene TRBV25-1; no clear D gene. The CDR3 is made up of 12 amino acids. The V and J ends lost 3 bases and 1 base respectively, with 3 bases between them. Germline V gene data show CDR1 as MGHDK and CDR2 as SYGVNS.

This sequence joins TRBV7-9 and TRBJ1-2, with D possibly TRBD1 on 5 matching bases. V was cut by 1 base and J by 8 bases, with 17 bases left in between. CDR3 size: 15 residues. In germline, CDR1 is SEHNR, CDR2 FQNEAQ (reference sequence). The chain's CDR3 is CASSLGRGLSDGYTF. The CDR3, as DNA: TGTGCCAGCAGCTTAGGTAGGGGACTATCAGACGGCTACACCTTC. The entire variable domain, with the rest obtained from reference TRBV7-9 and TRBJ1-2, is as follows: DTGVSQNPRHKITKRGQNVTFRCDPISEHNRLYWYRQTLGQGPEFLTYFQNEAQLEKSRLLSDRFSAERPKGSFSTLEIQRTEQGDSAMYLCASSLGRGLSDGYTFGSGTRLTVV.

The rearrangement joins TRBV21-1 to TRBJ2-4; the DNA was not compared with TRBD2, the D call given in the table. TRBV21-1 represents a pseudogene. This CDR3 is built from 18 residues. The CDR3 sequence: CASSKEIGDPGGKNIQYF. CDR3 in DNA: TGTGCCAGCAGCAAAGAAATCGGGGACCCCGGGGGCAAAAACATTCAGTACTTC.

The CDR3 loop is CASSPWGGASSYNEQFF. CDR3 nucleotides: TGTGCCAGCTCACCATGGGGCGGGGCGAGCTCCTACAATGAGCAGTTCTTC. The gene calls are TRBV18 and TRBJ2-1; TRBD2 is a possible D gene (6 bases). Trimming shortened V by 2 bases and J by 0 bases, and 14 bases separated the two germline ends. The CDR3 totals 17 residues. Germline V gene data show CDR1 as KGHSH and CDR2 as LQKENI.

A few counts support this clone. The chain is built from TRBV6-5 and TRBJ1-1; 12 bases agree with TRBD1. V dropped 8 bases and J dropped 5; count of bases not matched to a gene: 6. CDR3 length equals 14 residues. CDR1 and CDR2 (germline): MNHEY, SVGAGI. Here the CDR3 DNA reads TGTGCCAGCGTCAGGGACAGGGGGCGGACTGAAGCTTTCTTT. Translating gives CASVRDRGRTEAFF.

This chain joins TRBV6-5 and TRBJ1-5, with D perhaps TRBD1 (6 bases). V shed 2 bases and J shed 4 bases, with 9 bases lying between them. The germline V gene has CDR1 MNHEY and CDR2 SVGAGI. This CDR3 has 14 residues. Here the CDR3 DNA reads TGTGCCAGCAGTTACGGGCAGGGGAATCAGCCCCAGCATTTT. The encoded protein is CASSYGQGNQPQHF.

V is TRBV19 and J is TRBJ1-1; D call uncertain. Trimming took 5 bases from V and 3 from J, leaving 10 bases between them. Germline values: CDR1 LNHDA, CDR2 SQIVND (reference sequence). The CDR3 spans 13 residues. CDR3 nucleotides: TGTGCCAGTAGTCATAGCGGGGACACTGAAGCTTTCTTT. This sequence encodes CASSHSGDTEAFF.

The CDR3 protein is CASSLEQGSNTEAFF. Here the CDR3 DNA reads TGCGCCAGCAGCTTGGAACAGGGTTCGAACACTGAAGCTTTCTTT. This chain connects TRBV5-1 to TRBJ1-1, with a tentative D call TRBD1 (6 bases). The V end was cut by 0 bases, the J end by 1 base, with 10 bases between. CDR1 SGHRS and CDR2 YFSETQ come from the germline V gene. The CDR3 extends over 15 amino acids.

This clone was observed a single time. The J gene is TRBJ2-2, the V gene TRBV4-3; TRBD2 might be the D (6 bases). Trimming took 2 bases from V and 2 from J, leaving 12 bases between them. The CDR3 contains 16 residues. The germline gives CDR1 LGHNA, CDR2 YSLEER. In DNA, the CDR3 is TGCGCCAGCAGCCAACGGGGAGGACCCAACACCGGGGAGCTGTTTTTT. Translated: CASSQRGGPNTGELFF.

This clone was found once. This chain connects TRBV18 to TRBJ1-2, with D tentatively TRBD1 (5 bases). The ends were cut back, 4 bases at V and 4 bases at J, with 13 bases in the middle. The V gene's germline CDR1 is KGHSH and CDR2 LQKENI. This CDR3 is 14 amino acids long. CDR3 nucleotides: TGTGCCAGCTCACAAACACAGGAGGGCTATGGCTACACCTTC. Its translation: CASSQTQEGYGYTF.

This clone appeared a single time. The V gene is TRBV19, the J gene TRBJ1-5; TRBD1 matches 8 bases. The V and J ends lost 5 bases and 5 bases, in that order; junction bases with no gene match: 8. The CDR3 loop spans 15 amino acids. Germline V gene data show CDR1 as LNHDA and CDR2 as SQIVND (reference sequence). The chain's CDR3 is CASSSTGTGYQPQHF. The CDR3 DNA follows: TGTGCCAGTAGTTCAACCGGGACAGGATATCAGCCCCAGCATTTT.

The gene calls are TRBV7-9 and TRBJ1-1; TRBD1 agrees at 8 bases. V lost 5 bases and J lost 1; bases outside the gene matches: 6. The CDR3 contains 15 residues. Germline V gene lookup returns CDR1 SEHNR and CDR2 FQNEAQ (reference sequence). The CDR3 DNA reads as TGTGCCAGCAGCCCTCCGACAGGGGAGAACACTGAAGCTTTCTTT. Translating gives CASSPPTGENTEAFF.

In DNA form, the CDR3 reads TGTGCCTGGAGTGTACGGGGAACTGAAGCTTTCTTT. This gives the protein CAWSVRGTEAFF. This chain links TRBV30 with TRBJ1-1; D remains ambiguous. V dropped 0 bases and J dropped 5 bases, with 7 bases sitting between them. Germline CDR1 reads GTSNPN; CDR2 reads SVGIG (reference sequence). The CDR3 length is 12 residues.

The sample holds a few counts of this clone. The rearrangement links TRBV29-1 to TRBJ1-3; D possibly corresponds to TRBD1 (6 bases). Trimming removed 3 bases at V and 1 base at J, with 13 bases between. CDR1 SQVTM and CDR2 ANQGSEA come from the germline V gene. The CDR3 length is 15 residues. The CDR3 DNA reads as TGCAGCGTTGAGCGAGGGGGACGTTCTGGAAACACCATATATTTT. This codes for CSVERGGRSGNTIYF.

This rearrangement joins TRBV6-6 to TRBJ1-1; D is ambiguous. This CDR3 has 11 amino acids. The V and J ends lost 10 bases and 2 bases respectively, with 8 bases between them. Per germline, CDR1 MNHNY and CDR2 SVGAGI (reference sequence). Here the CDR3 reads CATSVNTEAFF. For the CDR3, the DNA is TGTGCCACCTCCGTAAACACTGAAGCTTTCTTT.